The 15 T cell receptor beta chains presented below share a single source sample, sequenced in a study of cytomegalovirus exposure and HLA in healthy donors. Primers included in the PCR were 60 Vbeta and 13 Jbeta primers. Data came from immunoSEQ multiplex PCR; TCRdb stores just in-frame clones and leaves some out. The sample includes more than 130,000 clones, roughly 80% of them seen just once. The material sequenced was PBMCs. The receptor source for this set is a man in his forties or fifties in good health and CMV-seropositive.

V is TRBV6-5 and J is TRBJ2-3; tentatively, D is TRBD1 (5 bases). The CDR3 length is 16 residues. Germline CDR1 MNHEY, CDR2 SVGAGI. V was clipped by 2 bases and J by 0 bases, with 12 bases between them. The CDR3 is CASSYEDSYSTDTQYF. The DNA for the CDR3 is TGTGCCAGCAGTTACGAAGACAGTTACAGCACAGATACGCAGTATTTT.

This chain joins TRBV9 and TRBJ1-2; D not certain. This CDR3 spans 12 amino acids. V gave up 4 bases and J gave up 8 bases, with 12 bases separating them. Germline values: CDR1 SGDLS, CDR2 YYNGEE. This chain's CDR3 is CASSRGLGGYTF. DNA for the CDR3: TGTGCCAGCAGCCGAGGACTGGGGGGCTACACCTTC.

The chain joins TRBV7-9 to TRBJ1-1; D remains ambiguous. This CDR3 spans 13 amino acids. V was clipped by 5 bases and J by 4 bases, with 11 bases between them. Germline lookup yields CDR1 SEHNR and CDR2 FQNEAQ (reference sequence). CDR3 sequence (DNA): TGTGCCAGCAGCAGAGGCCTAACCACTGAAGCTTTCTTT. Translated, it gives CASSRGLTTEAFF.

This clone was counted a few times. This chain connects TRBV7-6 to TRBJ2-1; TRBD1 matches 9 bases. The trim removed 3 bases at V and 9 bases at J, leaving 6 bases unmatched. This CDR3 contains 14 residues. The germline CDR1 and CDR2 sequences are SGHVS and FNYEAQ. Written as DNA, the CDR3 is TGTGCCAGCAGCTTGGGGACAGGGCTCGGTGAGCAGTTCTTC. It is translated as CASSLGTGLGEQFF.

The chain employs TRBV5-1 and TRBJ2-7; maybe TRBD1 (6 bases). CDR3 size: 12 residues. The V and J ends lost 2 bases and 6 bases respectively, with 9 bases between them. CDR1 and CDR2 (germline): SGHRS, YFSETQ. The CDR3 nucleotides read TGCGCCAGCAGCTTACAGGGACGCGAGCAGTACTTC. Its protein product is CASSLQGREQYF.

CDR3 sequence reads: CASSHLTSDEQFF. The CDR3 DNA is TGCGCCAGCAGCCATCTTACTAGCGATGAGCAGTTCTTC. V usage is TRBV4-1 and J usage is TRBJ2-1; 7 bases are a match to TRBD2. This CDR3 is 13 amino acids long. Germline values: CDR1 MGHRA, CDR2 YSYEKL. Losses at the gene ends were 3 bases for V and 8 bases for J; bases not matched to a gene: 4.

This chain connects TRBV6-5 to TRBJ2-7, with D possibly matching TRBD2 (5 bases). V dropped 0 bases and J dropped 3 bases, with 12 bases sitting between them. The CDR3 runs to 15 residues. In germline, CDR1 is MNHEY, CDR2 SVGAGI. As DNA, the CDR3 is TGTGCCAGCAGTTACTCGTGGGAGTACGTCTACGAGCAGTACTTC. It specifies CASSYSWEYVYEQYF.

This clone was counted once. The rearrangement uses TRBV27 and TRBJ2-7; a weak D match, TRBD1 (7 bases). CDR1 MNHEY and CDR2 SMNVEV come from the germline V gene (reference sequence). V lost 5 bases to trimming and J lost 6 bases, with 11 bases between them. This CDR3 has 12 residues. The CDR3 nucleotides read TGTGCCAGCAGTCGGGGGACAGTCGAGCAGTACTTC. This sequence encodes CASSRGTVEQYF.

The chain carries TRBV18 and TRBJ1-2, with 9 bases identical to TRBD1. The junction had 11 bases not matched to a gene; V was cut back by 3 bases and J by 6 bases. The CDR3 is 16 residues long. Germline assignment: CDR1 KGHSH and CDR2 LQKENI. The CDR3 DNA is TGTGCCAGCTCACCCCCCGGGACAGGGCTAGGGGATGGCTACACCTTC. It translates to CASSPPGTGLGDGYTF.

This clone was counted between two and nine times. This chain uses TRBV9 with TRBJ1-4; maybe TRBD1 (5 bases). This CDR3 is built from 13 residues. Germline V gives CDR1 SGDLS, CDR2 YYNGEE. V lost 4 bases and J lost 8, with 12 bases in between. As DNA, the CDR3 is TGTGCCAGCAGCCCGGGCAGGGCCGAAAAACTGTTTTTT. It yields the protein CASSPGRAEKLFF.

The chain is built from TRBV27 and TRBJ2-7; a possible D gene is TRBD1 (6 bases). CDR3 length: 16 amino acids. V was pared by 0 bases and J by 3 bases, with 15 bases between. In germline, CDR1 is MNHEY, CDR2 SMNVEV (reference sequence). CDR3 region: CASSLSGQGPFYEQYF. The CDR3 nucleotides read TGTGCCAGCAGTTTATCGGGGCAGGGGCCCTTCTACGAGCAGTACTTC.

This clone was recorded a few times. In DNA, the CDR3 is TGTGCCTGGAGTACAACAGGGATCTATGGCTACACCTTC. Its translation: CAWSTTGIYGYTF. The chain joins TRBV30 to TRBJ1-2; weak D call: TRBD1 (6 bases). Germline V gene data show CDR1 as GTSNPN and CDR2 as SVGIG (reference sequence). The CDR3 spans 13 residues. V lost 2 bases to trimming and J lost 4 bases, with 11 bases between them.

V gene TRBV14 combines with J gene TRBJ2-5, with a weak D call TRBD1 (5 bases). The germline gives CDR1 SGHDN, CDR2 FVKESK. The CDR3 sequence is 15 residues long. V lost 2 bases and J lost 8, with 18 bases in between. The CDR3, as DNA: TGTGCCAGCAGCCAAAGGTATCACCAGGGTGATACCCAGTACTTC. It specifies CASSQRYHQGDTQYF.

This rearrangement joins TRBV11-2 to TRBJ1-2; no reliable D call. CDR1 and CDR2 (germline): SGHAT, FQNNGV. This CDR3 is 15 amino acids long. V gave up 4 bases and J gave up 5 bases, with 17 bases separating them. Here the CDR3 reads CASSSRLLRGYGYTF. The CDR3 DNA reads TGTGCCAGCAGCTCCCGTCTCCTCCGCGGGTATGGCTACACCTTC.

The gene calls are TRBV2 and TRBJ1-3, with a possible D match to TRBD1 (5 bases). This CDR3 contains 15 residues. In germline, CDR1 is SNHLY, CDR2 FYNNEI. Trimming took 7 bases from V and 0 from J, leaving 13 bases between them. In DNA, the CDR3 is TGTGCCAGCAAAATACAGGCGAGCTCTGGAAACACCATATATTTT. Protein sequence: CASKIQASSGNTIYF.